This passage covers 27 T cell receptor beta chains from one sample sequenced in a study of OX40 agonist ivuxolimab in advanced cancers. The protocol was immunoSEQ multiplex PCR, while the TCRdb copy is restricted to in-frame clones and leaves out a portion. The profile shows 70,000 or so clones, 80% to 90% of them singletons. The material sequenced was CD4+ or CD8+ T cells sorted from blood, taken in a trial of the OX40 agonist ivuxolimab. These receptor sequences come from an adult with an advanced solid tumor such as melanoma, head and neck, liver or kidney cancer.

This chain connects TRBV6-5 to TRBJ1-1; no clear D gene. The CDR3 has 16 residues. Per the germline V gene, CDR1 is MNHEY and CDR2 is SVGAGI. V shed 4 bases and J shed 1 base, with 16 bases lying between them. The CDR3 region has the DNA TGTGCCAGCAGTTTTAGGTCGGTAGTTGGGAACACTGAAGCTTTCTTT. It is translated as CASSFRSVVGNTEAFF.

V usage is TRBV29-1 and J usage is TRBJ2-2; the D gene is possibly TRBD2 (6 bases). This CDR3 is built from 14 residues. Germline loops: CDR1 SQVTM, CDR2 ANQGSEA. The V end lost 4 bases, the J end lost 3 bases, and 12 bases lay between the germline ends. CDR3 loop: CSVGGGVDTGELFF. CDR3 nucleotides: TGCAGCGTTGGGGGCGGGGTGGACACCGGGGAGCTGTTTTTT.

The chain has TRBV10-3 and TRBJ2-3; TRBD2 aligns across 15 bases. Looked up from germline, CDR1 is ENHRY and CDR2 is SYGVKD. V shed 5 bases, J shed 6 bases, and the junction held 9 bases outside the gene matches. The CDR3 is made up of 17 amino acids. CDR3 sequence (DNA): TGTGCCATCAGTACCCCTTGGACTAGCGGGGGGGGTGATACGCAGTATTTT. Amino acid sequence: CAISTPWTSGGGDTQYF.

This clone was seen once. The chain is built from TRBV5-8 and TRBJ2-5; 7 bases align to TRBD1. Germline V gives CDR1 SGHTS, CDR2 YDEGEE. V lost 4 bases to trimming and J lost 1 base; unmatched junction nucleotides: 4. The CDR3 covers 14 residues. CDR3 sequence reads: CASSAWDSQETQYF. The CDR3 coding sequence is TGTGCCAGCAGCGCCTGGGACAGCCAAGAGACCCAGTACTTC.

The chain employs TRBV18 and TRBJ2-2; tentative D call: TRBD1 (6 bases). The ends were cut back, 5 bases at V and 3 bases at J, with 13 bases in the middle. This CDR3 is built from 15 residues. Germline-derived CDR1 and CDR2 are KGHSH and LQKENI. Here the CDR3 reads CASSLAGEHTGELFF. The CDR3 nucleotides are TGTGCCAGCTCATTAGCAGGGGAACACACCGGGGAGCTGTTTTTT.

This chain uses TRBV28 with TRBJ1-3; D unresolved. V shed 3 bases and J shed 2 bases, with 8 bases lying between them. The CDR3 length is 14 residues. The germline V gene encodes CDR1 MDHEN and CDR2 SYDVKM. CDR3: CASSLPNPGNTIYF. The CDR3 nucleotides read TGTGCCAGCAGTTTGCCAAATCCTGGAAACACCATATATTTT.

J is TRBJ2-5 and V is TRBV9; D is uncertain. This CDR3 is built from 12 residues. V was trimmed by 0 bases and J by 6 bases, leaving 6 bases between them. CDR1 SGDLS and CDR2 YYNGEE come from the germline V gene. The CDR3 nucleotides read TGTGCCAGCAGCGTAGCTGGGCAGACCCAGTACTTC. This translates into CASSVAGQTQYF.

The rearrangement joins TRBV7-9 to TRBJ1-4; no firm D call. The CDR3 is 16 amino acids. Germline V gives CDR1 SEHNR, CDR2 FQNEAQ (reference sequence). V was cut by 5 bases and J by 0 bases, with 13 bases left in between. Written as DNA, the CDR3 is TGTGCCAGCAGCCCCCGGGCGGGTGCAACTAATGAAAAACTGTTTTTT. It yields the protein CASSPRAGATNEKLFF.

The CDR3 here is CASRGIAGNTIYF. The CDR3 DNA reads TGTGCCAGTAGAGGGATCGCGGGAAACACCATATATTTT. The genes are TRBV19 and TRBJ1-3; D ambiguous. Trimming stripped 6 bases from V and 4 bases from J, with 10 bases between. Germline lookup yields CDR1 LNHDA and CDR2 SQIVND (reference sequence). The CDR3 consists of 13 residues.

The CDR3 region is CASSFPDRWNTEAFF. The CDR3 DNA follows: TGTGCCAGCAGTTTCCCTGACAGGTGGAACACTGAAGCTTTCTTT. The V and J genes are TRBV28 and TRBJ1-1, with D perhaps matching TRBD1 (6 bases). The CDR3 is 15 amino acids. Germline V gene sequence: CDR1 MDHEN, CDR2 SYDVKM. Trimming shortened V by 3 bases and J by 1 base, and 12 bases separated the two germline ends.

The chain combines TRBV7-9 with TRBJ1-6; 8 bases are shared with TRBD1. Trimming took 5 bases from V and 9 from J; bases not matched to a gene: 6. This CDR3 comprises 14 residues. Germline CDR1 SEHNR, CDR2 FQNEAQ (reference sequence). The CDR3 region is CASSVTGVGSPLHF. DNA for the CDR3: TGTGCCAGCAGCGTGACAGGGGTTGGTTCACCCCTCCACTTT. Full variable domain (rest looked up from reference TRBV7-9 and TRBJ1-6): DTGVSQNPRHKITKRGQNVTFRCDPISEHNRLYWYRQTLGQGPEFLTYFQNEAQLEKSRLLSDRFSAERPKGSFSTLEIQRTEQGDSAMYLCASSVTGVGSPLHFGNGTRLTVT.

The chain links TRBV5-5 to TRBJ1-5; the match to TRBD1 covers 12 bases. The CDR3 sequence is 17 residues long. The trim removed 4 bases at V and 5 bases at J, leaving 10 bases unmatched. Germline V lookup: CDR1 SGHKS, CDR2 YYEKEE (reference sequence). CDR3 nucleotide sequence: TGTGCCAGCAGCACGGGACAGGGGGCCGACCTCGATCAGCCCCAGCATTTT. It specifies CASSTGQGADLDQPQHF.

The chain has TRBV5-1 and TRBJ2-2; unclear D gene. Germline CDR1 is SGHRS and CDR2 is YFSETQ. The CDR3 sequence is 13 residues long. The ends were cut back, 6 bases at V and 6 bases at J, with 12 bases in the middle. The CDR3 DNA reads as TGCGCCAGCACTAAGAACTATCCCGGGGAGCTGTTTTTT. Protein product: CASTKNYPGELFF. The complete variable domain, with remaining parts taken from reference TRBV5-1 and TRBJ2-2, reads KAGVTQTPRYLIKTRGQQVTLSCSPISGHRSVSWYQQTPGQGLQFLFEYFSETQRNKGNFPGRFSGRQFSNSRSEMNVSTLELGDSALYLCASTKNYPGELFFGEGSRLTVL.

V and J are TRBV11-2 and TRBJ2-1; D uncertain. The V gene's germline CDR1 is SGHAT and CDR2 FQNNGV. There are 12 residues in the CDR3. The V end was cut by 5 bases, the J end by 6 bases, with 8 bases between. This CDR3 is CASSLVGNEQFF. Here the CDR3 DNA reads TGTGCCAGCAGCCTAGTCGGCAATGAGCAGTTCTTC. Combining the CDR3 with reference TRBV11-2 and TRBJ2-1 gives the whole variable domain EAGVAQSPRYKIIEKRQSVAFWCNPISGHATLYWYQQILGQGPKLLIQFQNNGVVDDSQLPKDRFSAERLKGVDSTLKIQPAKLEDSAVYLCASSLVGNEQFFGPGTRLTVL.

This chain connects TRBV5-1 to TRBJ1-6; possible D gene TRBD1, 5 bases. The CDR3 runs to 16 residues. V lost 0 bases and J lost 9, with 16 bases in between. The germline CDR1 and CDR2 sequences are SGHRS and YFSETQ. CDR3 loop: CASSLVPSGLGSPLHF. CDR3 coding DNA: TGCGCCAGCAGCTTGGTTCCATCGGGGCTGGGTTCACCCCTCCACTTT.

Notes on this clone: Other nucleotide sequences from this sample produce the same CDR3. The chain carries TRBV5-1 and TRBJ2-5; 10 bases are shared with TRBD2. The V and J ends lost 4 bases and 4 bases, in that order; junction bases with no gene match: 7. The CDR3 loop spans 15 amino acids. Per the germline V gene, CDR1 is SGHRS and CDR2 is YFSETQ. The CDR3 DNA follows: TGCGCCAGCAGCAACAGCGGGGGGGCAGGAGAGACCCAGTACTTC. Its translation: CASSNSGGAGETQYF.

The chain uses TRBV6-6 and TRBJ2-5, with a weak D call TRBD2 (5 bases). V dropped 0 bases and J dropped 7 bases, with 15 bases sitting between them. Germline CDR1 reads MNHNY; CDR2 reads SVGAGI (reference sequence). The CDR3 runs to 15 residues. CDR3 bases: TGTGCCAGCAGTTACTCGAGCGCGGGCTCGGGGACCCAGTACTTC. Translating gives CASSYSSAGSGTQYF.

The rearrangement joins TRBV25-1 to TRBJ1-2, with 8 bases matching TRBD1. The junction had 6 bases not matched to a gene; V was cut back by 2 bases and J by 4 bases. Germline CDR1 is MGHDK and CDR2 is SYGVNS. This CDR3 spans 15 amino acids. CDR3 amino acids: CASSEGGTGLYGYTF. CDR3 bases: TGTGCCAGCAGTGAAGGAGGGACAGGCCTCTATGGCTACACCTTC.

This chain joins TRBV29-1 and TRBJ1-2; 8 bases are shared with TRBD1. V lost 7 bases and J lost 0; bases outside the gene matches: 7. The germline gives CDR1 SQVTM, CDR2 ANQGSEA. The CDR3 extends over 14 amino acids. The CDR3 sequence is CSGDGQGSNYGYTF. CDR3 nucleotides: TGCAGCGGGGACGGACAGGGCTCTAACTATGGCTACACCTTC.

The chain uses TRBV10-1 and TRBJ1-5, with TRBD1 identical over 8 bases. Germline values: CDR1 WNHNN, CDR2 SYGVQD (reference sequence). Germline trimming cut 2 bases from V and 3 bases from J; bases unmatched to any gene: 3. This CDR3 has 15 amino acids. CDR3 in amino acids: CASSETGGVNQPQHF. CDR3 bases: TGCGCCAGCAGTGAGACAGGGGGGGTCAATCAGCCCCAGCATTTT.

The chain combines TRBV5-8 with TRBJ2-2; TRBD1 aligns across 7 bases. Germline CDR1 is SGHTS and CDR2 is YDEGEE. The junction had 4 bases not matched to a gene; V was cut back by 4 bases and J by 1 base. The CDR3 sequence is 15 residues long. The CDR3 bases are TGTGCCAGCAGCCCCTACAGGGGGAACACCGGGGAGCTGTTTTTT. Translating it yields CASSPYRGNTGELFF.

The CDR3 loop reads CASSYFQESYEQYF. For the CDR3, the DNA is TGTGCCAGCAGTTACTTTCAGGAAAGCTACGAGCAGTACTTC. The gene calls are TRBV6-5 and TRBJ2-7; no clear D gene. The CDR3 has 14 amino acids. Germline lookup yields CDR1 MNHEY and CDR2 SVGAGI. V was pared by 1 base and J by 3 bases, with 10 bases between.

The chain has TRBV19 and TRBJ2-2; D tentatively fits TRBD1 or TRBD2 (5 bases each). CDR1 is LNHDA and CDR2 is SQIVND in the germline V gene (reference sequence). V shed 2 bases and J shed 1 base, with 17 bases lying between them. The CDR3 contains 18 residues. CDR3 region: CASSIFGTGTGNTGELFF. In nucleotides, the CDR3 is TGTGCCAGTAGTATATTCGGGACGGGGACGGGGAACACCGGGGAGCTGTTTTTT. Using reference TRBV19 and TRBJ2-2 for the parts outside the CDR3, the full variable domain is DGGITQSPKYLFRKEGQNVTLSCEQNLNHDAMYWYRQDPGQGLRLIYYSQIVNDFQKGDIAEGYSVSREKKESFPLTVTSAQKNPTAFYLCASSIFGTGTGNTGELFFGEGSRLTVL.

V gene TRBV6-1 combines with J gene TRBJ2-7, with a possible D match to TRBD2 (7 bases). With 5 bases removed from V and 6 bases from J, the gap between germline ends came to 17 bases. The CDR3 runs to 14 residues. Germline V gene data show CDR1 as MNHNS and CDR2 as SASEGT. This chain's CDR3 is CASSPVGGRGEQYF. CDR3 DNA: TGTGCCAGCAGTCCGGTGGGGGGGCGAGGCGAGCAGTACTTC.

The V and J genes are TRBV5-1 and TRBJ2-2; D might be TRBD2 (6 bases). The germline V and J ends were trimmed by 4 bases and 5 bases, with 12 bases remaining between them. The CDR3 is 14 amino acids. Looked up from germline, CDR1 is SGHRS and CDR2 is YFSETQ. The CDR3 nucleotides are TGCGCCAGCAGCCGAGGAGGGGAGACCGGGGAGCTGTTTTTT. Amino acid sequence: CASSRGGETGELFF.

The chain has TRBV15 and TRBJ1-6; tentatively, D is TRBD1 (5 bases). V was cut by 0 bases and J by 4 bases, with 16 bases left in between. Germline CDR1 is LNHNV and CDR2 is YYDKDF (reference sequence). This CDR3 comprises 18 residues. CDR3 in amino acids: CATSRDLYDRGYNSPLHF. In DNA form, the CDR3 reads TGTGCCACCAGCAGAGATTTGTACGACAGAGGATATAATTCACCCCTCCACTTT. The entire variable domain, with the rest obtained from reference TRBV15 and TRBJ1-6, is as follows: DAMVIQNPRYQVTQFGKPVTLSCSQTLNHNVMYWYQQKSSQAPKLLFHYYDKDFNNEADTPDNFQSRRPNTSFCFLDIRSPGLGDTAMYLCATSRDLYDRGYNSPLHFGNGTRLTVT.

CDR3 residues: CASSSPGHQGGTEQYF. The CDR3 bases are TGTGCCAGCAGTTCCCCGGGACACCAAGGGGGAACCGAGCAGTACTTC. The chain combines TRBV6-5 with TRBJ2-7; D perhaps matches TRBD1 (6 bases). CDR1 and CDR2 from the germline V gene are MNHEY and SVGAGI. The CDR3 has 16 amino acids. The V gene lost 4 bases and the J gene lost 6 bases, with 22 bases spanning the gap.